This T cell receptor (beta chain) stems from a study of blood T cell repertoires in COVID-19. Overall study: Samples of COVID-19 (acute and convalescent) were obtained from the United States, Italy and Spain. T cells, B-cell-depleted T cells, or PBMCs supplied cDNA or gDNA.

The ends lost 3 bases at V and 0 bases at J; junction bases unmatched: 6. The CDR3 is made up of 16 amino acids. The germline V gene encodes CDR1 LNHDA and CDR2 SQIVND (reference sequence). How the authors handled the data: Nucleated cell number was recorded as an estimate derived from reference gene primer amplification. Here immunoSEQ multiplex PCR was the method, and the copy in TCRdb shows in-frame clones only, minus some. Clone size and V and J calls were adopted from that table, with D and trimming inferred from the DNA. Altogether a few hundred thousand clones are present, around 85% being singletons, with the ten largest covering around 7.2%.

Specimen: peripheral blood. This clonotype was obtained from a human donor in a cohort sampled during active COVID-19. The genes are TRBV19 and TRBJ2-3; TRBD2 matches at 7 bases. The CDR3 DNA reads TGTGCCAGTAGTATTTATCGGGGGGAAAGCACAGATACGCAGTATTTT. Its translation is CASSIYRGESTDTQYF.